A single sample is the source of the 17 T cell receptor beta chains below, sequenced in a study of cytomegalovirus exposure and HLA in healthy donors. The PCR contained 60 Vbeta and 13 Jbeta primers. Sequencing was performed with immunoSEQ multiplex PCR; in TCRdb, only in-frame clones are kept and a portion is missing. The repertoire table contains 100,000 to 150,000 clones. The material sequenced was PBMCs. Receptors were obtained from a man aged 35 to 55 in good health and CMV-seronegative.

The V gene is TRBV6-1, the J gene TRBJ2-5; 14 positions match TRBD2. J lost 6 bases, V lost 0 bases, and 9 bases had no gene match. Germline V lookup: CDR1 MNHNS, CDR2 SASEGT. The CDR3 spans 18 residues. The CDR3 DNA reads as TGTGCCAGCAGTGAAGCTTTCGGGACTAGCGGGAGTACGAAGACCCAGTACTTC. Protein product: CASSEAFGTSGSTKTQYF.

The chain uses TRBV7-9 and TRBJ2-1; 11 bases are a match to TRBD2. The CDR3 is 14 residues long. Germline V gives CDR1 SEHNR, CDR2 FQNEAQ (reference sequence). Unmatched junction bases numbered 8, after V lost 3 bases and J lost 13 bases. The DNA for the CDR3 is TGTGCCAGCAGCTTTCGACTAGCGGGATTATCCCAGTTCTTC. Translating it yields CASSFRLAGLSQFF.

The DNA for the CDR3 is TGTGCCAGCAGCCTCTTGACGGGACAGACTTACGAGCAGTACTTC. As protein: CASSLLTGQTYEQYF. The J gene is TRBJ2-7, the V gene TRBV28, with TRBD1 matching over 7 bases. There are 15 residues in the CDR3. With 6 bases clipped from V and 4 bases from J, the junction kept 12 bases outside the gene matches. The germline gives CDR1 MDHEN, CDR2 SYDVKM.

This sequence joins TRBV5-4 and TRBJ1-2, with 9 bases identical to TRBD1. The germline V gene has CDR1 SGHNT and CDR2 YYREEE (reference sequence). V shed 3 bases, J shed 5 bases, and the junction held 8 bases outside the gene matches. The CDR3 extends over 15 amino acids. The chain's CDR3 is CASSSRDRVYYGYTF. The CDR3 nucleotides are TGTGCCAGCAGCTCAAGGGACAGGGTTTATTATGGCTACACCTTC.

CDR3 DNA: TGTGCCAGCAGACTAAACTACGAGCAGTACTTC. Residues: CASRLNYEQYF. This sequence joins TRBV11-2 and TRBJ2-7, with no clear D. CDR1 and CDR2 (germline): SGHAT, FQNNGV. Trimming cost V 6 bases and J 3 bases, with 6 bases left between them. The CDR3 runs to 11 residues.

The CDR3 here is CASSTGQGKDEQYF. CDR3 DNA: TGTGCCAGCAGTACGGGACAGGGGAAAGACGAGCAGTACTTC. The rearrangement joins TRBV2 to TRBJ2-7; 10 bases map to TRBD1. After removal of 5 bases from V and 5 bases from J, the junction contained 6 bases not matched to a gene. Germline values: CDR1 SNHLY, CDR2 FYNNEI. This CDR3 comprises 14 residues.

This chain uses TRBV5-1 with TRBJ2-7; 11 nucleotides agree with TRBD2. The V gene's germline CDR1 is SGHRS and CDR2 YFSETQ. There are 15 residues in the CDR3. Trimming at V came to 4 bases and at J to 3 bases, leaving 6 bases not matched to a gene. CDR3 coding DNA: TGCGCCAGCAGCACCGGGACTAGCGGAAACTACGAGCAGTACTTC. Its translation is CASSTGTSGNYEQYF.

The CDR3 DNA is TGTGCCAGCAGTTACTCCGGCGGTCTCCAAGAGACCCAGTACTTC. Protein: CASSYSGGLQETQYF. The V call is TRBV6-5, the J call TRBJ2-5; D uncertain. Germline loops: CDR1 MNHEY, CDR2 SVGAGI. Trimming stripped 0 bases from V and 1 base from J, with 9 bases between. This CDR3 is 15 amino acids long.

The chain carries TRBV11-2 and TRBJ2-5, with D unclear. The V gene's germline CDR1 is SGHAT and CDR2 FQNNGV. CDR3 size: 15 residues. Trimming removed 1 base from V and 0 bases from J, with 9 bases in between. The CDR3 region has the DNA TGTGCCAGCAGCTTAGGTTCAGCGTACCAAGAGACCCAGTACTTC. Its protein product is CASSLGSAYQETQYF.

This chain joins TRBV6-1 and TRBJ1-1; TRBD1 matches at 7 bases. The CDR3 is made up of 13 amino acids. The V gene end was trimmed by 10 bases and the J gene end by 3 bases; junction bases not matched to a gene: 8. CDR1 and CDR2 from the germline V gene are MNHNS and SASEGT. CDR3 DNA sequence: TGTGCCACCACACCGGGACAGTACACTGAAGCTTTCTTT. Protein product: CATTPGQYTEAFF.

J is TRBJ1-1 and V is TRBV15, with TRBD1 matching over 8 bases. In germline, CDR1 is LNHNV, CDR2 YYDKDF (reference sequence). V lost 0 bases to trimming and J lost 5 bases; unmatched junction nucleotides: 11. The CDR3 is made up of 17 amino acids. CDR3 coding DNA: TGTGCCACCAGCAGAGATAGGGGGACAGGCTGGCTTACTGAAGCTTTCTTT. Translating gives CATSRDRGTGWLTEAFF.

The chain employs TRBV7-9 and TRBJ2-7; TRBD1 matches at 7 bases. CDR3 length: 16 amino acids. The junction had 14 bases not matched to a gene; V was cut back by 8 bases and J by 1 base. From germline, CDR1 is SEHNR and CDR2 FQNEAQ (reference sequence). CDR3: CASGRGQVLPSYEQYF. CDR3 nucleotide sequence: TGTGCCAGCGGAAGAGGACAGGTCTTACCTTCCTACGAGCAGTACTTC.

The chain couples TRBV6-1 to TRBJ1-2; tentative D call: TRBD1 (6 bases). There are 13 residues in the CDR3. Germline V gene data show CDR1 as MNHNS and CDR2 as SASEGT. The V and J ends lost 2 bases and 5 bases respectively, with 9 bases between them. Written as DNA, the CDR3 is TGTGCCAGCAGTGAACGACAGGAATATGGCTACACCTTC. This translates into CASSERQEYGYTF.

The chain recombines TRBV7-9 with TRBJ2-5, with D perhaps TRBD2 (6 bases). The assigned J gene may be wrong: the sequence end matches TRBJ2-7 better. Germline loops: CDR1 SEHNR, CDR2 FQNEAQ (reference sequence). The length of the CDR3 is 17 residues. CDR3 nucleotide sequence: TGTGCCAGCAGCCCTCGGCGAGGAGGGCTGAACGCCTACGAGCAGTACTTC. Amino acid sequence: CASSPRRGGLNAYEQYF.

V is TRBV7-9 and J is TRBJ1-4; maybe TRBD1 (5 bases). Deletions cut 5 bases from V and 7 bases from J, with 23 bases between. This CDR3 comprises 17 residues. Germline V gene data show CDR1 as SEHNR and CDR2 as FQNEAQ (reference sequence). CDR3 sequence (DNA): TGTGCCAGCAGCAGTATGCGGACGAGTTCGGGGGGTGAAAAACTGTTTTTT. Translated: CASSSMRTSSGGEKLFF.

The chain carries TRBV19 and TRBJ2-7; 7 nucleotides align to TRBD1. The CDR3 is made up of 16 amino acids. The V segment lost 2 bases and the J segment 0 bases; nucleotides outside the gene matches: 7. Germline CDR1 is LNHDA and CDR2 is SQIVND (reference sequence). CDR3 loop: CASSISTGLTSYEQYF. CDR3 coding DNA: TGTGCCAGTAGTATATCGACAGGGCTTACCTCCTACGAGCAGTACTTC.

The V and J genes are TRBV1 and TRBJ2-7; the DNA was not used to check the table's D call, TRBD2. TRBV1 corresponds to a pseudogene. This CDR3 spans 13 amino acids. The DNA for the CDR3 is TGCACCAGCGGATCTAGGACTCTCCACGAGCAGTACTTC. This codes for CTSGSRTLHEQYF.